The clone carrying this T cell receptor beta chain occurred once. This likely stems from a read error, as it lies one base from a far larger clone. This sample was taken from a study of prognosis after radiotherapy for stage I lung cancer. Study-wide background: The biologically effective dose of the SBRT radiotherapy was at least 100 Gy, given over 3 to 5 fractions.

CDR1 is MRHNA, CDR2 SNTAGT, per germline. The CDR3 is 13 amino acids. Amplicons of TCR beta CDR3 were generated from genomic DNA by two-round multiplex PCR. Each TRBV and TRBJ gene had its own primer in the first PCR round. Each CDR3 protein is one row after TCRdb ran MiXCR on the multiplex PCR reads. Here the sample spans nearly 25,000 distinct CDR3 sequences, roughly two fifths being singletons. The receptor was derived from a donor aged 50 or older with non-small cell lung cancer. The chain couples TRBV6-4 to TRBJ2-7; tentative D call: TRBD2 (6 bases). Sequenced material: PBMCs, taken before or after stereotactic body radiation therapy (not recorded which). The CDR3 DNA follows: TGTTCCAGCAGTCATGTTACGGGGGTAGAGCAGTACTTC. It translates to CSSSHVTGVEQYF.